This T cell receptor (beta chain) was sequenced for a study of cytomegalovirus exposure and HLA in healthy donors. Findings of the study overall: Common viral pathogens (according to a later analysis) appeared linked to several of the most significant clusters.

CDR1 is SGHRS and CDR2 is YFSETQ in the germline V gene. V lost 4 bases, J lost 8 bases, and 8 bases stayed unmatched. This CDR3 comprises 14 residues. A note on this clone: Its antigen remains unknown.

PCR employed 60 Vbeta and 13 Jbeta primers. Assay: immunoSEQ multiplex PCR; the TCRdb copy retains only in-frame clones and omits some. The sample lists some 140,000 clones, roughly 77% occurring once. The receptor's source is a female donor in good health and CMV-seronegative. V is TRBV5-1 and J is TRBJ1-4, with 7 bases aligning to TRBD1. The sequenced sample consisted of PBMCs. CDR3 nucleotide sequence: TGCGCCAGCAGCCCTGACAGGGTCGACGAAAAACTGTTTTTT. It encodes CASSPDRVDEKLFF.